The clone carrying this T cell receptor beta chain was counted a few times. Its antigen is not identified. The Th1 cells were the flow-through after CD25, CD56 and CD294 bead selections. The T cell receptor alpha and beta CDR3 regions were amplified from mRNA by semiquantitative ARM-PCR. In ARM-PCR, communal superprimers followed tagged nested gene-specific primers for exponential amplification. TCRdb fed the multiplex PCR reads into MiXCR, producing one record per CDR3 protein. The sample holds about 12,000 distinct CDR3 sequences, roughly two thirds seen once. The CDR3 loop spans 12 amino acids. Germline V gives CDR1 LNHDA, CDR2 SQIVND (reference sequence). V was clipped by 3 bases and J by 3 bases, with 5 bases between them. The data were taken from a study of relationships among human T cell subsets. Study-wide results and limits: Bead-based sorting did not rule out CD4+CD8+ double-positive cells. Over 60% of CD8+ cytotoxic sequences were in clones over 100 reads; regulatory and Th2 had few. Across seven subsets, gene usage, CDR3 length and N-additions did not differ significantly. Substantial CDR3 sharing among Th1, Th2 and regulatory cells suggested stochastic fate choice.

The sequenced material came from CD4+ Th1 cells sorted from blood. This clonotype was sampled from a man between 35 and 55 years old in good health. The chain combines TRBV19 with TRBJ2-5; D ambiguous. The CDR3 coding sequence is TGTGCCAGTAGTATGTCTAAAGAGACCCAGTACTTC. This sequence encodes CASSMSKETQYF. The whole variable domain, remainder taken from reference TRBV19 and TRBJ2-5, is DGGITQSPKYLFRKEGQNVTLSCEQNLNHDAMYWYRQDPGQGLRLIYYSQIVNDFQKGDIAEGYSVSREKKESFPLTVTSAQKNPTAFYLCASSMSKETQYFGPGTRLLVL.